These 19 T cell receptor beta chains were sequenced from one sample in a study of beta chain features in type 1 diabetes. As every portion of the isolated RNA was reverse transcribed, the sequencing read expressed TCRB transcripts. The table came from immunoSEQ multiplex PCR; TCRdb's copy has only in-frame clones and leaves some out. Among some 140,000 clones listed, nearly 9.5% were seen once. The specimen was central memory CD4+ T cells from blood. These receptors were collected from a man aged 18 to 29 in good health.

The rearrangement links TRBV9 to TRBJ2-3; a weak D match, TRBD2 (7 bases). Trimming removed 0 bases from V and 3 bases from J, with 14 bases in between. The CDR3 runs 16 residues. Looked up from germline, CDR1 is SGDLS and CDR2 is YYNGEE. The CDR3 region is CASSVAPQGGTDTQYF. In nucleotides, the CDR3 is TGTGCCAGCAGCGTAGCTCCACAGGGAGGGACAGATACGCAGTATTTT.

This clone was detected a few times. The chain has TRBV28 and TRBJ1-4; TRBD1 aligns across 10 bases. J lost 8 bases, V lost 6 bases, and 9 bases had no gene match. This CDR3 comprises 15 residues. Germline values: CDR1 MDHEN, CDR2 SYDVKM. The CDR3, as DNA: TGTGCCAGCAGCCCCCGGACAGGGGGAGGAGAAAAACTGTTTTTT. It encodes CASSPRTGGGEKLFF.

The chain combines TRBV4-3 with TRBJ1-2; D perhaps matches TRBD1 (6 bases). From germline, CDR1 is LGHNA and CDR2 YSLEER. V lost 1 base and J lost 5, with 14 bases in between. The CDR3 consists of 15 residues. CDR3 region: CASSQGRDRSYGYTF. For the CDR3, the DNA is TGCGCCAGCAGCCAAGGCCGCGACAGGTCGTATGGCTACACCTTC.

V gene TRBV7-3 combines with J gene TRBJ2-2, with 10 bases aligning to TRBD1. This CDR3 is built from 18 residues. With V trimmed by 0 bases and J by 3 bases, 7 bases remained unmatched. Germline-derived CDR1 and CDR2 are SGHTA and FQGTGA. The CDR3 DNA reads as TGTGCCAGCAGCTTAACCCCAACGGGACAGGGGTACACCGGGGAGCTGTTTTTT. This gives the protein CASSLTPTGQGYTGELFF.

V is TRBV18 and J is TRBJ2-3; D unclear. V lost 2 bases and J 2 bases, leaving 8 bases between the germline ends. CDR3 size: 14 residues. The germline gives CDR1 KGHSH, CDR2 LQKENI. The CDR3 bases are TGTGCCAGCTCACCATCAAGCGTCACAGATACGCAGTATTTT. Encoded protein: CASSPSSVTDTQYF.

The V and J genes are TRBV6-6 and TRBJ1-2; 11 nucleotides agree with TRBD1. Trimming took 6 bases from V and 2 from J; bases not matched to a gene: 5. CDR3 length: 15 amino acids. Germline V lookup: CDR1 MNHNY, CDR2 SVGAGI (reference sequence). The CDR3 nucleotides are TGTGCCAGCAGCCAGTGGACAGGGGGCAACTATGGCTACACCTTC. This codes for CASSQWTGGNYGYTF.

This clone was recorded a few times. The V gene is TRBV29-1, the J gene TRBJ1-5, with a weak D call TRBD1 (5 bases). CDR1 is SQVTM, CDR2 ANQGSEA, per germline. This CDR3 comprises 14 residues. The ends were cut back, 5 bases at V and 0 bases at J, with 11 bases in the middle. CDR3 sequence: CSVTTEYSNQPQHF. In nucleotides, the CDR3 is TGCAGCGTTACGACAGAGTATAGCAATCAGCCCCAGCATTTT.

This sequence joins TRBV5-1 and TRBJ2-4; 13 nucleotides align to TRBD2. Germline V gene sequence: CDR1 SGHRS, CDR2 YFSETQ. The CDR3 is made up of 16 amino acids. The V and J ends lost 1 base and 8 bases, in that order; junction bases with no gene match: 6. The CDR3 sequence: CASSLTSGGARHIQYF. DNA of the CDR3: TGCGCCAGCAGCTTGACTAGCGGGGGGGCCCGACACATTCAGTACTTC.

In this sample, this clone turned up a few times. This chain connects TRBV21-1 to TRBJ1-6; the table names TRBD1, a call not compared with the DNA. TRBV21-1 has pseudogene status. The CDR3 sequence is 20 residues long. The CDR3 nucleotides read TGTGCCAGCAGCAACTCCCATAGAACCCCAGACAGGGAGGTTAATTCACCCCTCCACTTT. Translating it yields CASSNSHRTPDREVNSPLHF.

This clone was picked up a small number of times. The chain has TRBV7-8 and TRBJ2-3; D possibly corresponds to TRBD2 (6 bases). V gave up 4 bases and J gave up 2 bases, with 13 bases separating them. Looked up from germline, CDR1 is SGHVS and CDR2 is FQNEAQ. CDR3 size: 15 residues. The CDR3 loop reads CASSSSAGTTDTQYF. CDR3 coding DNA: TGTGCCAGCAGCTCTTCAGCGGGTACCACAGATACGCAGTATTTT.

This rearrangement joins TRBV7-2 to TRBJ2-6; D unclear. CDR1 SGHTA and CDR2 FQGNSA come from the germline V gene. This CDR3 region has 11 residues. Trimming removed 5 bases from V and 9 bases from J, with 5 bases in between. Here the CDR3 DNA reads TGTGCCAGCAGCCCCGGCAACGTCCTGACTTTC. It yields the protein CASSPGNVLTF.

Only a few counts were recorded for this clone. The chain links TRBV18 to TRBJ1-1; D is unclear. The CDR3 totals 13 residues. V lost 2 bases, J lost 3 bases, and 7 bases lay in between. The germline gives CDR1 KGHSH, CDR2 LQKENI. In nucleotides, the CDR3 is TGTGCCAGCTCACCAATGCAGTACACTGAAGCTTTCTTT. This codes for CASSPMQYTEAFF. The whole variable domain, remainder taken from reference TRBV18 and TRBJ1-1, is NAGVMQNPRHLVRRRGQEARLRCSPMKGHSHVYWYRQLPEEGLKFMVYLQKENIIDESGMPKERFSAEFPKEGPSILRIQQVVRGDSAAYFCASSPMQYTEAFFGQGTRLTVV.

This clone occurred many times. The gene calls are TRBV7-9 and TRBJ2-1; the match to TRBD1 covers 9 bases. Per germline, CDR1 SEHNR and CDR2 FQNEAQ (reference sequence). CDR3 length: 13 residues. V shed 11 bases, J shed 6 bases, and the junction held 8 bases outside the gene matches. CDR3 sequence reads: CAGAGTGSNEQFF. DNA of the CDR3: TGTGCCGGCGCCGGGACAGGGTCCAATGAGCAGTTCTTC.

The chain uses TRBV4-2 and TRBJ2-1, with 8 bases identical to TRBD2. CDR1 and CDR2 (germline): LGHNA, YNFKEQ. The CDR3 extends over 18 amino acids. The junction had 7 bases not matched to a gene; V was cut back by 0 bases and J by 0 bases. CDR3 sequence reads: CASSQDTSGGVSYNEQFF. The CDR3 coding sequence is TGTGCCAGCAGCCAAGATACGAGCGGGGGTGTCTCCTACAATGAGCAGTTCTTC.

This clone was seen a few times. The chain employs TRBV5-1 and TRBJ1-2, with D unresolved. Germline CDR1 is SGHRS and CDR2 is YFSETQ. The CDR3 extends over 15 amino acids. The V end was cut by 0 bases, the J end by 1 base, with 10 bases between. DNA of the CDR3: TGCGCCAGCAGCTTGGGTTCGGCGGATAACTATGGCTACACCTTC. This gives the protein CASSLGSADNYGYTF.

There are a few counts of this clone. The V and J genes are TRBV11-3 and TRBJ2-3; possibly TRBD2 for D (5 bases). Trimming left V 1 base short and J 2 bases short, with 13 bases between. The length of the CDR3 is 16 residues. Germline V gene lookup returns CDR1 SGHNT and CDR2 YENEEA. The DNA of the CDR3 is TGTGCCAGCAGCTTAGGGAACCGGGAAGCCACAGATACGCAGTATTTT. Amino acid sequence: CASSLGNREATDTQYF.

This clone has a handful of counts. The J gene is TRBJ1-6, the V gene TRBV2; D is perhaps TRBD1 (5 bases). CDR3 length equals 14 residues. Trimming removed 7 bases at V and 6 bases at J, with 13 bases between. The germline V gene encodes CDR1 SNHLY and CDR2 FYNNEI. The CDR3 loop is CASTEAGGNSPLHF. The DNA of the CDR3 is TGTGCCAGCACCGAAGCGGGGGGTAATTCACCCCTCCACTTT. Full variable domain (remainder filled in from reference TRBV2 and TRBJ1-6): EPEVTQTPSHQVTQMGQEVILRCVPISNHLYFYWYRQILGQKVEFLVSFYNNEISEKSEIFDDQFSVERPDGSNFTLKIRSTKLEDSAMYFCASTEAGGNSPLHFGNGTRLTVT.

This clone is labeled as medium-sized. The chain is built from TRBV14 and TRBJ2-1; 7 bases are a match to TRBD1. Germline CDR1 SGHDN, CDR2 FVKESK. V lost 3 bases to trimming and J lost 6 bases; unmatched junction nucleotides: 2. The CDR3 has 13 amino acids. CDR3 sequence reads: CASSQDRSNEQFF. DNA for the CDR3: TGTGCCAGCAGCCAGGACAGGTCCAATGAGCAGTTCTTC.

The chain carries TRBV6-5 and TRBJ2-7; TRBD2 matches 11 bases. The trim removed 7 bases at V and 2 bases at J, leaving 4 bases unmatched. This CDR3 is 14 amino acids long. From germline, CDR1 is MNHEY and CDR2 SVGAGI. As DNA, the CDR3 is TGTGCCAGCACGAGTAGCGGGGGGGCCTACGAGCAGTACTTC. Protein sequence: CASTSSGGAYEQYF.